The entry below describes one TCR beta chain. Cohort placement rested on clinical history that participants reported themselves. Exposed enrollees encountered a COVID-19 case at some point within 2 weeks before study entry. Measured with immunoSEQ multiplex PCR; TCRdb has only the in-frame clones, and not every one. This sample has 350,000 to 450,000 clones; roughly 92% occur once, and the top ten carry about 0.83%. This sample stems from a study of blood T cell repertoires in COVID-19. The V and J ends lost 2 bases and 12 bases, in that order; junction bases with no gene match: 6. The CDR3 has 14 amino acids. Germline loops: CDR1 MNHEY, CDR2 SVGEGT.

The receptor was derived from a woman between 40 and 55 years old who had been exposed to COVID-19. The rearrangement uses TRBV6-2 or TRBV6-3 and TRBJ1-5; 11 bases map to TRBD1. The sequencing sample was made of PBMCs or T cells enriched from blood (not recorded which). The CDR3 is CASSYPWDRGSQHF. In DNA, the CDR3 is TGTGCCAGCAGTTACCCCTGGGACAGGGGGAGCCAGCATTTT.